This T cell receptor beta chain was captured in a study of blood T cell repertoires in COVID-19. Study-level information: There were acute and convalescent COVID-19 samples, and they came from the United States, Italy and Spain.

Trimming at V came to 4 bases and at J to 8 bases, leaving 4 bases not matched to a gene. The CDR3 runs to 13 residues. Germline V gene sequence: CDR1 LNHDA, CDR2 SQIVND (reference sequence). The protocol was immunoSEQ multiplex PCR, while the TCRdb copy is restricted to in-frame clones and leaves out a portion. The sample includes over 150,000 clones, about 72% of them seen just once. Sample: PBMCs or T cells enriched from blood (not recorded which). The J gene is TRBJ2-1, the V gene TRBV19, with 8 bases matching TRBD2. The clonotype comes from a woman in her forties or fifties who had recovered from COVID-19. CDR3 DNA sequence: TGTGCCAGTAGTAGACTAGCGACCGATGAGCAGTTCTTC. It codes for CASSRLATDEQFF. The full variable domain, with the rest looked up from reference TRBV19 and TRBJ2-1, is DGGITQSPKYLFRKEGQNVTLSCEQNLNHDAMYWYRQDPGQGLRLIYYSQIVNDFQKGDIAEGYSVSREKKESFPLTVTSAQKNPTAFYLCASSRLATDEQFFGPGTRLTVL.